One TCR beta chain is described in this entry. What it binds is unknown. The data were taken from a study of graft-versus-host responses after intestinal transplantation. The method was immunoSEQ multiplex PCR; TCRdb's version includes in-frame clones alone and lacks a portion of them. The sample holds nearly 95,000 clones, 85% to 95% seen once. The CDR3 covers 16 residues. Germline V gene sequence: CDR1 MNHEY, CDR2 SMNVEV (reference sequence). V lost 6 bases to trimming and J lost 8 bases; unmatched junction nucleotides: 15. The TCR originated in a human donor who received an intestinal transplant. The sequencing used unstimulated CD8+ T cells sorted from spleen or lymph node cells, collected before intestinal transplant. This chain connects TRBV27 to TRBJ2-1, with 8 positions matching TRBD1. The CDR3 region is CASSPGLGTGLYEQFF. The CDR3 DNA reads TGTGCCAGCAGCCCCGGGTTGGGGACAGGTCTCTATGAGCAGTTCTTC.